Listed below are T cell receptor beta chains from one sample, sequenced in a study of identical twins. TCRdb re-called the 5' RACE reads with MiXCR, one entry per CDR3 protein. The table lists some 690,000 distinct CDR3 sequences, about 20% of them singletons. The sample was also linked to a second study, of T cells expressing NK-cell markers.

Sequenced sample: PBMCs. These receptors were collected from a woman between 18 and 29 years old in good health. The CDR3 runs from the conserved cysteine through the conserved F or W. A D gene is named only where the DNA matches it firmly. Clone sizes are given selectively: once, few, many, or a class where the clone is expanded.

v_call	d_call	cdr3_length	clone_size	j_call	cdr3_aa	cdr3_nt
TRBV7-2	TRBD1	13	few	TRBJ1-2	CASGRDRQYGYTF	TGTGCCAGCGGCCGGGACAGGCAGTATGGCTACACCTTC
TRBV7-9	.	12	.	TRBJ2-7	CASSMDGYEQYF	TGTGCCAGCAGTATGGACGGTTACGAGCAGTACTTC
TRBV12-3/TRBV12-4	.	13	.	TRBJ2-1	CASSFMGDNEQFF	TGTGCCAGCAGTTTTATGGGGGACAATGAGCAGTTCTTC
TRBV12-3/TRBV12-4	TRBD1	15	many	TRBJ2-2	CASDRQGANTGELFF	TGTGCCAGCGACCGACAGGGAGCGAACACCGGGGAGCTGTTTTTT
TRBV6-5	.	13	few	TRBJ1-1	CASSYPGTTEAFF	TGTGCCAGCAGTTACCCGGGGACGACTGAAGCTTTCTTT
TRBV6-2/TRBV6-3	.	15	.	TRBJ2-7	CASSYSSRASYEQYF	TGTGCCAGCAGTTACTCGAGCCGGGCCTCCTACGAGCAGTACTTC
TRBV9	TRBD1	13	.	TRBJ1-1	CASSVERTGEAFF	TGTGCCAGCAGCGTAGAGCGGACAGGGGAAGCTTTCTTT
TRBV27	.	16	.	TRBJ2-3	CASHPGAGTSTDTQYF	TGTGCCAGCCACCCGGGGGCGGGGACTAGCACAGATACGCAGTATTTT
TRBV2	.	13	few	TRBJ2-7	CASSEGQYYEQYF	TGTGCCAGCAGTGAAGGACAGTACTACGAGCAGTACTTC
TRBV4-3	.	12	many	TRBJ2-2	CASSQVLGELFF	TGCGCCAGCAGCCAAGTACTTGGGGAGCTGTTTTTT
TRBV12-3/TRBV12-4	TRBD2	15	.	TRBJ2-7	CASSSAGGPSYEQYF	TGTGCCAGCAGTTCGGCGGGAGGGCCCTCCTACGAGCAGTACTTC
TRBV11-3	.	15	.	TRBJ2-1	CASSLEGRGDNEQFF	TGTGCCAGCAGCTTAGAGGGGCGAGGGGACAATGAGCAGTTCTTC
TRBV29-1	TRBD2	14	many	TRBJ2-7	CSVVRTGGLYEQYF	TGCAGCGTTGTTAGAACGGGGGGGCTCTACGAGCAGTACTTC
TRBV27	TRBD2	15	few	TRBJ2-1	CASSRPGLGANEQFF	TGTGCCAGCAGTAGACCGGGACTAGGGGCTAATGAGCAGTTCTTC
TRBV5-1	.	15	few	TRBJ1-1	CASSLNPGANTEAFF	TGCGCCAGCAGCTTGAATCCGGGGGCGAACACTGAAGCTTTCTTT
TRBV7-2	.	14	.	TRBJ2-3	CASSFRASTDTQYF	TGTGCCAGCAGCTTCAGGGCTAGCACAGATACGCAGTATTTT
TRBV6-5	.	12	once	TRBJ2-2	CASKRSTGELFF	TGTGCCAGCAAACGATCCACCGGGGAGCTGTTTTTT
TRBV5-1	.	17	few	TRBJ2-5	CASSPRYTTGGVETQYF	TGCGCCAGCAGCCCGCGATACACTACAGGAGGGGTGGAGACCCAGTACTTC
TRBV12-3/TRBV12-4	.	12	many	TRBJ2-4	CASSRYKNIQYF	TGTGCCAGCAGTCGTTACAAAAACATTCAGTACTTC
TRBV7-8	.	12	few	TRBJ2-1	CASSFSGQRTFF	TGTGCCAGCAGCTTCTCCGGCCAGCGGACGTTCTTC
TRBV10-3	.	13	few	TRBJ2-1	CAIGRSAGNEQFF	TGTGCCATCGGTCGATCAGCGGGCAATGAGCAGTTCTTC
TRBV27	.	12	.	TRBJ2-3	CASRRSADTQYF	TGTGCCAGCAGACGATCGGCAGATACGCAGTATTTT
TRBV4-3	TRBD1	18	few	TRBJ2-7	CASSQGRTGTAGPYEQYF	TGCGCCAGCAGCCAAGGACGGACCGGGACAGCCGGCCCCTACGAGCAGTACTTC
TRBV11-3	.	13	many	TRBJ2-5	CASSQTRDETQYF	TGTGCCAGCAGCCAGACTAGAGACGAGACCCAGTACTTC
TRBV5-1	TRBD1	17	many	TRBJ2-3	CASSFGTGGLVTDTQYF	TGCGCCAGCAGCTTCGGGACAGGGGGTTTGGTGACAGATACGCAGTATTTT
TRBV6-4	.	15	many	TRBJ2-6	CASSDSLAGANVLTF	TGTGCCAGCAGTGACTCACTAGCTGGGGCCAACGTCCTGACTTTC
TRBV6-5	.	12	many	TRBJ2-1	CASSYGANEQFF	TGTGCCAGCAGTTACGGGGCCAATGAGCAGTTCTTC
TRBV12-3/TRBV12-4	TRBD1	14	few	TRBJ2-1	CASTPGQGESEQFF	TGTGCCAGCACACCTGGACAGGGGGAAAGTGAGCAGTTCTTC
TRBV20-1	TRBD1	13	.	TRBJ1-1	CSADDRVNTEAFF	TGCAGTGCCGACGACAGGGTAAACACTGAAGCTTTCTTT
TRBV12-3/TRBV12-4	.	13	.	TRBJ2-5	CASRRGGEETQYF	TGTGCCAGCAGGAGGGGTGGAGAGGAGACCCAGTACTTC
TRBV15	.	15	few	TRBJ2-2	CATSPLGGGTGELFF	TGTGCCACCAGCCCACTCGGGGGTGGCACCGGGGAGCTGTTTTTT
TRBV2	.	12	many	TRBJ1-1	CASSGQNTEAFF	TGTGCCAGCAGCGGACAGAACACTGAAGCTTTCTTT
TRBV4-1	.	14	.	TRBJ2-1	CASSPYNRHNEQFF	TGCGCCAGCAGCCCCTATAACAGGCACAATGAGCAGTTCTTC
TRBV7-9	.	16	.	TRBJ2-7	CASSPLGLPTLYEQYF	TGTGCCAGCAGCCCCCTCGGACTACCAACACTCTACGAGCAGTACTTC
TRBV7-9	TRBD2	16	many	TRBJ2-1	CASRGLAGGSYNEQFF	TGTGCCAGCAGGGGACTAGCGGGAGGGTCCTACAATGAGCAGTTCTTC
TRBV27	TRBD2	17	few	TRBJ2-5	CASSLSRLAGVKETQYF	TGTGCCAGCAGTTTATCTCGACTAGCGGGAGTGAAAGAGACCCAGTACTTC
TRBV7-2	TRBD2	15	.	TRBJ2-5	CASSRTSAYQETQYF	TGTGCCAGCAGCAGGACTAGCGCGTACCAAGAGACCCAGTACTTC
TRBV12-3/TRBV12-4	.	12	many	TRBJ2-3	CASSFGGDTQYF	TGTGCCAGCAGTTTTGGGGGTGATACGCAGTATTTT
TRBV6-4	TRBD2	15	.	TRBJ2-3	CASSTSGGFTDTQYF	TGTGCCAGCAGCACTAGCGGGGGTTTCACAGATACGCAGTATTTT
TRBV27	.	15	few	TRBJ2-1	CASRPIMGPYNEQFF	TGTGCCAGCAGACCAATCATGGGGCCTTACAATGAGCAGTTCTTC
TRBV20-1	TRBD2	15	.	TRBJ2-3	CSAPGGRGSTDTQYF	TGCAGTGCCCCGGGTGGGCGGGGGTCCACAGATACGCAGTATTTT
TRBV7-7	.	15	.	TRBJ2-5	CASSLGGTRQETQYF	TGTGCTAGCAGCTTAGGTGGGACAAGACAAGAGACCCAGTACTTC
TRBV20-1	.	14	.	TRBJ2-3	CSAHGVASTDTQYF	TGCAGTGCTCATGGGGTCGCGAGCACAGATACGCAGTATTTT
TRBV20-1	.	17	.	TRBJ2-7	CSARDTSSNYGTYEQYF	TGCAGTGCTAGAGATACCTCCTCCAACTACGGCACCTACGAGCAGTACTTC
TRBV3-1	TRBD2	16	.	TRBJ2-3	CASSKRTSGFTDTQYF	TGTGCCAGCAGCAAACGGACTAGCGGGTTCACAGATACGCAGTATTTT
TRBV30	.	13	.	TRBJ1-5	CAWSWGGNKPQHF	TGTGCCTGGAGTTGGGGGGGGAATAAACCCCAGCATTTT
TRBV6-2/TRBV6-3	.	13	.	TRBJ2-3	CASSRMGTDTQYF	TGTGCCAGCAGCCGAATGGGCACAGATACGCAGTATTTT
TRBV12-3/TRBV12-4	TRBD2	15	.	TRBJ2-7	CASSLGIAGAYEQYF	TGTGCCAGCAGTTTAGGGATAGCGGGAGCCTACGAGCAGTACTTC
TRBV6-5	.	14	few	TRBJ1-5	CASSYRGEAQPQHF	TGTGCCAGCAGTTACCGTGGAGAGGCTCAGCCCCAGCATTTT
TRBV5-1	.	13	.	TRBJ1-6	CASSFALPSPLHF	TGCGCCAGCAGCTTCGCACTCCCTTCACCCCTCCACTTT
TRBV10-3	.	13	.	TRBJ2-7	CAITEQRTYEQYF	TGTGCCATCACAGAACAGAGGACCTACGAGCAGTACTTC
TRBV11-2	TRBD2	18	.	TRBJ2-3	CASSSVRSGSGRTDTQYF	TGTGCCAGCAGCTCAGTTCGGAGCGGGAGCGGGAGAACAGATACGCAGTATTTT